This entry describes one TCR beta chain. Its antigen is currently unknown. The sample comes from a study of cytomegalovirus exposure and HLA in healthy donors. Findings and caveats of the study: Overall, around 160 TCR beta chains were annotated as cytomegalovirus-associated.

This PCR relied on a set of 60 Vbeta primers and 13 Jbeta primers. Libraries were prepared by immunoSEQ multiplex PCR; TCRdb keeps only in-frame clonotypes and omits some of them. In the table there are approximately 120,000 clones, 80% to 85% of which are singletons. The CDR3 totals 17 residues. Germline V gene data show CDR1 as LNHDA and CDR2 as SQIVND (reference sequence). V lost 5 bases, J lost 4 bases, and 23 bases lay in between. The clonotype was recovered from a young woman in good health and CMV-seronegative. Sequenced sample: PBMCs. The chain uses TRBV19 and TRBJ1-2; D gene uncertain. The CDR3 DNA follows: TGTGCCAGTAGTGCCCAAGGAGCGTTAGAAAGGTTCTATGGCTACACCTTC. Protein product: CASSAQGALERFYGYTF.